This T cell receptor (beta chain) stems from a study of cytomegalovirus exposure and HLA in healthy donors. General study points: Many donors shared some public TCRs, even though most TCR sequences were rare. Roughly uniform sequencing depth across donors was assumed, possibly incorrectly.

V lost 2 bases to trimming and J lost 6 bases; unmatched junction nucleotides: 8. Germline-derived CDR1 and CDR2 are LNHDA and SQIVND (reference sequence). The CDR3 runs to 15 residues. Each of the donors was a healthy bone marrow donor. The study ran its PCR with 60 Vbeta and 13 Jbeta primers. Original analysis: An analysis performed later counted roughly 80 million unique TCR beta chains (approximately 12 million of them shared). Some clones are missing from TCRdb's copy, which holds only in-frame ones; the method was immunoSEQ multiplex PCR. The D gene and trimming were derived from the DNA, and the V and J assignments and clone size from that table. The sample contains more than 110,000 clones, about four fifths of which appear only once. With regard to this clone: Antigen unknown.

Material for sequencing was PBMCs. This chain uses TRBV19 with TRBJ2-3; 7 nucleotides match TRBD2. The TCR sequence derives from a man between 25 and 39 years old in good health and CMV-seronegative. This CDR3 is CASSIRHSGVDTQYF. The CDR3 bases are TGTGCCAGTAGTATAAGACACAGCGGGGTGGATACGCAGTATTTT.